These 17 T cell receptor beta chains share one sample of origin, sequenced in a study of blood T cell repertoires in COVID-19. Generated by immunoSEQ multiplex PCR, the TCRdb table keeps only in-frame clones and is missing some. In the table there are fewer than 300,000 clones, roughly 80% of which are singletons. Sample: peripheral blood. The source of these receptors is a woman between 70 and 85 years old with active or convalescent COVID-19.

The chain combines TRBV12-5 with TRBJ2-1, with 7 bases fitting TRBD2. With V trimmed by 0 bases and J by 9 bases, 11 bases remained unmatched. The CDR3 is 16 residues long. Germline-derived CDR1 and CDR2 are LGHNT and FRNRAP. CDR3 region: CASGLVRGGGAAEQFF. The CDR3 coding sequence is TGTGCTAGTGGTTTGGTACGGGGCGGGGGTGCCGCTGAGCAGTTCTTC.

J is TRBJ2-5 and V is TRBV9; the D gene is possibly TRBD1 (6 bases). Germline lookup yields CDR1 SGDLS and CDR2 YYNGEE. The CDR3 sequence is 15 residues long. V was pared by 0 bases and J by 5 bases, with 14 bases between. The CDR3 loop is CASSVDATQGETQYF. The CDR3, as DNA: TGTGCCAGCAGCGTAGACGCCACTCAGGGGGAGACCCAGTACTTC.

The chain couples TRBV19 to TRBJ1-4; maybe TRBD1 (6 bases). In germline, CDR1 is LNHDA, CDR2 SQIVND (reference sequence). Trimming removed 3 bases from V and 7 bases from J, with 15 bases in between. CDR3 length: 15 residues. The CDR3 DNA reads TGTGCCAGTAGTATGGGACACTCGGGGGGTGAAAAACTGTTTTTT. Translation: CASSMGHSGGEKLFF.

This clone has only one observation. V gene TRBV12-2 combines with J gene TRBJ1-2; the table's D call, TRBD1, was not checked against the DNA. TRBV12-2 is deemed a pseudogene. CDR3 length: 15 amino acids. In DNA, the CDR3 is TGTGCAAGTCGCCTCCAGGGGGGGGACAGGTATGGCTACACCTTC. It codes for CASRLQGGDRYGYTF.

CDR3 DNA: TGTGCCAGTAGTACCGAACAGGGGAAAGCTTTCTTT. The encoded protein is CASSTEQGKAFF. This rearrangement joins TRBV19 to TRBJ1-1; TRBD1 agrees at 7 bases. Germline V gene sequence: CDR1 LNHDA, CDR2 SQIVND (reference sequence). The CDR3 spans 12 residues. Losses at the gene ends were 4 bases for V and 9 bases for J; bases not matched to a gene: 5.

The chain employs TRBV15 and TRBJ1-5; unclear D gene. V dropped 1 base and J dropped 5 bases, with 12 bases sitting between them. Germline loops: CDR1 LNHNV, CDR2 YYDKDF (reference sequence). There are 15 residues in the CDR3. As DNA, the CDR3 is TGTGCCACCAGCAGAGTGCGGCAGACTTATCAGCCCCAGCATTTT. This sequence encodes CATSRVRQTYQPQHF.

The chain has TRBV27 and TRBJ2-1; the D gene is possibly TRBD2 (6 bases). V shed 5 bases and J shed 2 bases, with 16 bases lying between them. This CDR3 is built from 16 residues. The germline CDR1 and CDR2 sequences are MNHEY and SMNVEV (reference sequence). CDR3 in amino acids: CASSPPRLAPYNEQFF. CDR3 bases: TGTGCCAGCAGTCCCCCCCGGCTAGCGCCCTACAATGAGCAGTTCTTC.

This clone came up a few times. The CDR3 sequence: CASRTGVGMNTEAFF. The CDR3 DNA reads TGTGCCAGTAGGACAGGGGTGGGGATGAACACTGAAGCTTTCTTT. The chain carries TRBV19 and TRBJ1-1; 8 positions agree with TRBD1. V lost 6 bases to trimming and J lost 0 bases; unmatched junction nucleotides: 6. CDR1 and CDR2 from the germline V gene are LNHDA and SQIVND (reference sequence). The CDR3 spans 15 residues.

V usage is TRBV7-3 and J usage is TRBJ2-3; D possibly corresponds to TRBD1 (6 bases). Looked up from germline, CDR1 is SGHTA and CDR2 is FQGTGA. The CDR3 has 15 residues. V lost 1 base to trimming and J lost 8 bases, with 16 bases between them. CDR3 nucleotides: TGTGCCAGCAGCTTAAGCGGTCAGGGGATGAGTACGCAGTATTTT. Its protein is CASSLSGQGMSTQYF.

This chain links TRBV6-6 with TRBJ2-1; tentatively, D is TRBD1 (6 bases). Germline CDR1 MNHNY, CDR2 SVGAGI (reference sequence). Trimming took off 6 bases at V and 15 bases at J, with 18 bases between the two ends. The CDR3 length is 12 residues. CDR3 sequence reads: CASSLTRGMGFF. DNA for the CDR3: TGTGCCAGCAGCCTAACTAGGGGGATGGGGTTCTTC.

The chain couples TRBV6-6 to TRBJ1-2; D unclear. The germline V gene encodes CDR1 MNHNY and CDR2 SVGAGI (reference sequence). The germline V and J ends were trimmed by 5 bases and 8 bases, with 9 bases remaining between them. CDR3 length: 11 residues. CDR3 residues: CASSTGGGYTF. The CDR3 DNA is TGTGCCAGCAGTACGGGAGGCGGCTACACCTTC.

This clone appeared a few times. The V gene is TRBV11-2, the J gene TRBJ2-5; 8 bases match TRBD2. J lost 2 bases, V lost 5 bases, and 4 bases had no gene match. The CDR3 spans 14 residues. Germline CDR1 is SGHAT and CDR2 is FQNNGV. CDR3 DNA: TGTGCCAGCAGCCCAACGGGGGGGCAAGAGACCCAGTACTTC. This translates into CASSPTGGQETQYF.

DNA for the CDR3: TGTGCCAGTAGTACCGACCGGGCCAGGGCCCAGCATTTT. This sequence encodes CASSTDRARAQHF. The V call is TRBV19, the J call TRBJ1-5, with D perhaps TRBD1 (5 bases). Trimming took off 4 bases at V and 11 bases at J, with 15 bases between the two ends. Germline CDR1 and CDR2: LNHDA and SQIVND (reference sequence). CDR3 size: 13 residues.

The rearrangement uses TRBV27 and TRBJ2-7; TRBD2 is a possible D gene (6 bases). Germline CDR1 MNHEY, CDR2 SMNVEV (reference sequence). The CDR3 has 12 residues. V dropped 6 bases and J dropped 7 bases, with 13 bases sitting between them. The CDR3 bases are TGTGCCAGCAGGCGGGACGGGTTTGAGCAGTACTTC. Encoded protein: CASRRDGFEQYF.

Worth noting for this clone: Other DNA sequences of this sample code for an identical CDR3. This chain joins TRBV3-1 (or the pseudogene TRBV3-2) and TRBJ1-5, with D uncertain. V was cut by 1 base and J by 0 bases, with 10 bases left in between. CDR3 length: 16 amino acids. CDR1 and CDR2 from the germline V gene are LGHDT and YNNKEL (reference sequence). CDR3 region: CASSQGTANSNQPQHF. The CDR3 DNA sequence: TGTGCCAGCAGCCAAGGAACTGCAAATAGCAATCAGCCCCAGCATTTT.

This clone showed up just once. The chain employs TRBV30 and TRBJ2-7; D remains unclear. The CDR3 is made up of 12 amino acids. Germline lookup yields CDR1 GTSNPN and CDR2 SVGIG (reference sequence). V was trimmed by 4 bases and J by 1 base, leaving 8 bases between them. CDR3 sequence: CAWTYGSYEQYF. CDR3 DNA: TGTGCCTGGACTTACGGTTCCTACGAGCAGTACTTC. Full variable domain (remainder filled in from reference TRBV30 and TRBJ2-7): SQTIHQWPATLVQPVGSPLSLECTVEGTSNPNLYWYRQAAGRGLQLLFYSVGIGQISSEVPQNLSASRPQDRQFILSSKKLLLSDSGFYLCAWTYGSYEQYFGPGTRLTVT.

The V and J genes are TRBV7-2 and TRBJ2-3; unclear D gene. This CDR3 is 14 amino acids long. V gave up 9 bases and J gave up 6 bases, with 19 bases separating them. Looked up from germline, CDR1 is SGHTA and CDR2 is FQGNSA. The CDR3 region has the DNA TGTGCCAGTAGCCTAGGACGGCTAGTGGATACGCAGTATTTT. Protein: CASSLGRLVDTQYF. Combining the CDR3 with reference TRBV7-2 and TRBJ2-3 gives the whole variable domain GAGVSQSPSNKVTEKGKDVELRCDPISGHTALYWYRQSLGQGLEFLIYFQGNSAPDKSGLPSDRFSAERTGGSVSTLTIQRTQQEDSAVYLCASSLGRLVDTQYFGPGTRLTVL.